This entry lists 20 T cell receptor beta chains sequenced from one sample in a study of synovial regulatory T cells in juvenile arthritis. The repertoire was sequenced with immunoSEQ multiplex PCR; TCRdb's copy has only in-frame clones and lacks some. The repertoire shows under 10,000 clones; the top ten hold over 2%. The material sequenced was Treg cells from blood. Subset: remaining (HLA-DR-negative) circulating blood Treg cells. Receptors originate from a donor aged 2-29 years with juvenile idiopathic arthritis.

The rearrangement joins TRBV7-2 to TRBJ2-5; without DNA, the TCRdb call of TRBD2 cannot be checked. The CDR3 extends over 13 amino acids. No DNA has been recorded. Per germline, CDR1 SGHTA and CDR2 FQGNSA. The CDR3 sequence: CASSLGLAETQYF.

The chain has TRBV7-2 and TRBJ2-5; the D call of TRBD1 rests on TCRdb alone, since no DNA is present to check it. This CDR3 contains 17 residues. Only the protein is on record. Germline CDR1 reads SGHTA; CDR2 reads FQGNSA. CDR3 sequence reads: CASSLMGTGLIAETQYF.

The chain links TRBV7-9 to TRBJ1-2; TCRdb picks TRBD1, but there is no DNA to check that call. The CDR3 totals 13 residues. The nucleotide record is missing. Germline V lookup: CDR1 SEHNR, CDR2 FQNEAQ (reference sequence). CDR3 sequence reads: CASSSGNLYGYTF.

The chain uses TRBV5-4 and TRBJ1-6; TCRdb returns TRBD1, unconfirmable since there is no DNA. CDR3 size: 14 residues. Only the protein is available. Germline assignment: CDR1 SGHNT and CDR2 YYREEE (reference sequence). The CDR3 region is CASNRQGSDSPLHF.

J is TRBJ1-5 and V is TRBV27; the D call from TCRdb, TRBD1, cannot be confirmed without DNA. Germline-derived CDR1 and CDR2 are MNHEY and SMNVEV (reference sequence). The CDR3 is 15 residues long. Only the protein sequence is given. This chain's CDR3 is CASSLSGGGNQPQHF.

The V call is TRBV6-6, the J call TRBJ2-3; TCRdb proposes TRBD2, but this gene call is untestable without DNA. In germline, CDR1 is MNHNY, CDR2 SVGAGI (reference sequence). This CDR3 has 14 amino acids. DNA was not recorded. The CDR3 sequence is CASSYGSGTDTQYF.

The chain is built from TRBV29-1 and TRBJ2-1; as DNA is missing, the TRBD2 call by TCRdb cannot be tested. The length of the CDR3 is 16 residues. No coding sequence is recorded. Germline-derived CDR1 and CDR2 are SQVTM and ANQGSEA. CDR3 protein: CSVGGRGGGRVGEQFF.

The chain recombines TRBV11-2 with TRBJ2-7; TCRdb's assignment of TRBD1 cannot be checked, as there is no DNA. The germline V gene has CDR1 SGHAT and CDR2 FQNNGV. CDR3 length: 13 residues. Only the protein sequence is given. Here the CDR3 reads CASSLGGLREQYF.

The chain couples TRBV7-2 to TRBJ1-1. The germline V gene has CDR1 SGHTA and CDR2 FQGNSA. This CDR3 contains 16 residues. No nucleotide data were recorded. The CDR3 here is CASSLIGTVAGTEAFF.

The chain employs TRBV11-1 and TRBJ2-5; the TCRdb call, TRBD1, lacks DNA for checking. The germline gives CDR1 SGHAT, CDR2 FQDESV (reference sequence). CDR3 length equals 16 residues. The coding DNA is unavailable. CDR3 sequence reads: CASSLQTTGRRETQYF.

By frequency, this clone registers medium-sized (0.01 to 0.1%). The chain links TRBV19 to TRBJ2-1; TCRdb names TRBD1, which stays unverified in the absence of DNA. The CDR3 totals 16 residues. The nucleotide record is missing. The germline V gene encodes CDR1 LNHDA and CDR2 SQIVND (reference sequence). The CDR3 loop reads CASSILGQGASNEQFF.

This CDR3 reads CASSFLGREDGYTF. The rearrangement joins TRBV5-6 to TRBJ1-2; absent DNA, TCRdb's TRBD1 call cannot be checked. Germline CDR1 reads SGHDT; CDR2 reads YYEEEE. The CDR3 is 14 amino acids. The DNA is unrecorded.

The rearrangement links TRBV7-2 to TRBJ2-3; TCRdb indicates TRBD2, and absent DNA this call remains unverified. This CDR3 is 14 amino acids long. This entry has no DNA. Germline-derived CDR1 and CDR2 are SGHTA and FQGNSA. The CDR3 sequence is CASSLTSGTDTQYF.

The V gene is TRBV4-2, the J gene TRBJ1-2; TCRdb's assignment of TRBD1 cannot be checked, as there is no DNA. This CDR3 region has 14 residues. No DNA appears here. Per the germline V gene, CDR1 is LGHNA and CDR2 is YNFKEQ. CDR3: CASTSSGQGGGYTF.

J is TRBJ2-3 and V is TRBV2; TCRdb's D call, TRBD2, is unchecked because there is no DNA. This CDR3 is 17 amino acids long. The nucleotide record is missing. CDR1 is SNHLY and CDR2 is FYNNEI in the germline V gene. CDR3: CASSGLAGLGSTDTQYF.

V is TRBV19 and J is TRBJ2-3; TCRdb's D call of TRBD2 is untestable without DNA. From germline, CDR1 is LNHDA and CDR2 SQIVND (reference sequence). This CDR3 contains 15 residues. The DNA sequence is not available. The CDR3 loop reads CASRNEKLSTDTQYF.

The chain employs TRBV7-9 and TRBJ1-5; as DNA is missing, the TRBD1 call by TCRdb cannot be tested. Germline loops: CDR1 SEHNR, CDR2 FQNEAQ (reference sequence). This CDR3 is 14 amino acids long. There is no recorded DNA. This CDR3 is CASSRTESNQPQHF.

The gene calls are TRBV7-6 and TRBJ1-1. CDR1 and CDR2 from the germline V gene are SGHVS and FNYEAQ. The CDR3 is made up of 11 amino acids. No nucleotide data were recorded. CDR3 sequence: CASRRDTEAFF.

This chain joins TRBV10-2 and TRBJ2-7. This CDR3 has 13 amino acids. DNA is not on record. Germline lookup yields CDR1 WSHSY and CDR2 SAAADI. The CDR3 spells CASRGLGEDEQYF.

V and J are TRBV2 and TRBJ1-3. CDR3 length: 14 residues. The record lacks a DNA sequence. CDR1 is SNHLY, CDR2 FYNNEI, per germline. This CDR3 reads CASKPDLSGNTIYF.